Listed below are T cell receptor beta chains from one sample, sequenced in a study of blood T cells in healthy people across ages. MiXCR, applied by TCRdb to the 5' RACE reads, yields one record per CDR3 protein. The table records roughly 1,300,000 distinct CDR3 sequences, 55% to 75% of them present only once. The specimen was blood. These receptors were obtained from a man in his late teens or twenties in good health. CDR3s include the opening cysteine and the closing phenylalanine or tryptophan. D genes are given only for firm matches. Size is stated for part of the rows, as once, few or many counts, or as a class when the clone is expanded.

j_call clone_size v_call d_call cdr3_nt cdr3_aa
TRBJ2-1 - TRBV29-1 - TGCAGCGTTGGATTGAGACTGAGTCCCTCCAATGAGCAGTTCTTC CSVGLRLSPSNEQFF
TRBJ2-5 - TRBV7-6 TRBD1 TGTGCCAGCAGCTCGGGACAGGGGTTCTGGGAGCAGTACTTC CASSSGQGFWEQYF
TRBJ1-6 few TRBV3-1 TRBD1 TGTGCCAGCGAGGACAGGGGCTATAATTCACCCCTCCACTTT CASEDRGYNSPLHF
TRBJ2-5 few TRBV20-1 TRBD2 TGCAGTGCTAGAGATGGGGTCCCGTTTGCGGGGGATCAAGAGACCCAGTACTTC CSARDGVPFAGDQETQYF
TRBJ2-4 once TRBV6-1 TRBD1 TGTGCCAGCAGAACGGGACAGGGAAACATTCAGTACTTC CASRTGQGNIQYF
TRBJ2-7 - TRBV7-2 - TGTGCCAGCAGCGCTCACCTACGTATTACCCAGTACTTC CASSAHLRITQYF
TRBJ2-3 - TRBV12-3/TRBV12-4 TRBD2 TGTGCCAGCAGTCCCACAGCAGGGGTAGCGGGGGGCTTCACAGATACGCAGTATTTT CASSPTAGVAGGFTDTQYF
TRBJ1-1 - TRBV10-1 - TGCGCCAGCAGTGACGGGTTGAGGAACACTGAAGCTTTCTTT CASSDGLRNTEAFF
TRBJ2-7 - TRBV7-9 TRBD2 TGTGCCAGCAGCGACAGTATAGCGGGAGGGCTGGGGGAGCAGTACTTC CASSDSIAGGLGEQYF
TRBJ1-1 - TRBV4-3 TRBD1 TGCGCCAGCAGCCAGCAGCCCAGGGGGAGAATAATGAACACTGAAGCTTTCTTT CASSQQPRGRIMNTEAFF
TRBJ1-5 many TRBV4-2 - TGTGCCAGCAGCCAAGATCCCAATCAGCCCCAGCATTTT CASSQDPNQPQHF
TRBJ1-5 - TRBV5-1 - TGCGCCAGCAGCTTGGAGGGACGGACCAATCAGCCCCAGCATTTT CASSLEGRTNQPQHF
TRBJ2-3 many TRBV7-9 TRBD2 TGTGCCAGCAGCTGGACTAGCGGGAGAGATATCACAGATACGCAGTATTTT CASSWTSGRDITDTQYF
TRBJ1-1 - TRBV6-2/TRBV6-3 - TGTGCCAGCAGTTACCCGGACAGAGAAGCTTTCTTT CASSYPDREAFF
TRBJ2-1 few TRBV6-5 TRBD2 TGTGCCAGCAGTTACTCGGGAGGGGACAATGAGCAGTTCTTC CASSYSGGDNEQFF
TRBJ1-2 once TRBV7-6 - TGTGCCAGCAGCTTAGAACCCCAGGGTGCCATCTATGGCTACACCTTC CASSLEPQGAIYGYTF